This T cell receptor beta chain was captured by sequencing in a study of blood T cell repertoires in COVID-19 (dated by TCRdb to about 2020). About the full investigation: The collaborator samples originated in the United States, Italy and Spain and spanned the acute and convalescent phases of COVID-19. The prospective study material was composed of cDNA or gDNA derived from T cells, B-cell-depleted T cells, or PBMCs. The dataset comprised deeply sampled blood TCRbeta repertoires from subjects exposed to, actively infected with, or recovered from COVID-19. The repertoires were made available in a free public database intended to serve as a resource for research on the immune response to SARS-CoV-2. The samples were drawn from two sources: the first 160 participants of the ongoing ImmuneRACE study, and 950 to 1,500 subjects contributed by 6 global collaborators. The sample metadata nearly always contained a de-identified subject ID, COVID-19 status, age in years and sex. HLA class I and class II types, where available, came from metadata supplied by the sample provider rather than from assay-based typing. The full study reports these points: The quantity of clinical and demographic metadata differed by source and by participant and was supplied without curation.

Enrolling through a virtual design, the prospective study's participants ranged in age from roughly 18 to 90 years and lived across about two dozen United States geographic areas. In the prospective study, participants were assigned to cohorts based on the clinical history participants reported in a screening survey and a study questionnaire. ImmuneRACE Cohort 3 recovered participants were defined by two consecutive negative NP/OP PCR tests, healthcare professional clearance, or symptom resolution. In the prospective study, mobile phlebotomists collected whole blood, serum and a nasopharyngeal or oropharyngeal swab from each participant. Prospective study participants could optionally give additional blood draws and questionnaires over a roughly two-month period. Blood samples from the prospective study were shipped frozen or at room temperature prior to DNA extraction. TCRbeta CDR3 regions were amplified from genomic DNA using the immunoSEQ Assay, a bias-controlled multiplex PCR. Processing in the source paper ran as follows. Within the assay, amplification of reference gene primers was used to estimate how many nucleated cells each sample contained. To quantify the absolute abundance of each unique TCRbeta CDR3 rearrangement, sequence reads were collapsed and filtered. Productive Simpson clonality was computed per sample as the square root of Simpson's diversity index over productive rearrangements. TCRdb mirrors the immuneACCESS table, restricted to in-frame sequences. Some clones are absent from its copies; in checked studies, under half trace to an unresolved V gene, and the reason for the others is unknown. Clone size and V and J calls were adopted from that table, with D and trimming inferred from the DNA. Here the sample has around 310,000 clones; about nine tenths occur a single time. The top ten hold around 9% of the sample.

This clone has only one observation. Its antigen is unknown. No base-level quality is on record; no much larger clone is a single base apart. Relative to germline, V is 3 bases shorter and J is 7 bases shorter, with 17 bases between their ends. Based on the germline V gene (reference sequence), the CDR1 and CDR2 sequences are LGHDT and YNNKEL. Including the terminal cysteine and phenylalanine, the CDR3 comprises 15 residues. CDR3 DNA only is kept here, 45 bases in frame from base 1. Recombination joined TRBV3-1 (or the pseudogene TRBV3-2) with TRBJ2-3; the D gene remains uncertain. Sequencing used PBMCs or T cells enriched from blood (not recorded which). This clonotype was obtained from a woman aged 25 to 39 who had recovered from COVID-19. The CDR3 reads as follows: CASSQVGLTANTQYF. The DNA sequence is TGTGCCAGCAGCCAGGTTGGGCTCACGGCCAATACGCAGTATTTT.